Sequencing of this TCR beta chain was carried out in a study of Ad26.COV2.S vaccination and SARS-CoV-2 variants. At the level of the study: Trial arm assignment for the donor was COV1001 Ad26.COV2.S. The study gave Ad26.COV2.S intramuscularly, once or twice 56 days apart.

General study points: Vaccinees and placebo recipients showed similar non-spike TCR breadth. Reportedly, spike-specific CD8+ and CD4+ T cell responses achieved substantial breadth once vaccination had taken place.

Sample treatment: 15 to 20 received Ad26.COV2.S at low or high dose, single or two shots; roughly five received placebo; per-sample allocation not given. Samples analyzed were those drawn on day 63 after the first vaccine or placebo injection. Profiling relied on immunoSEQ multiplex PCR, and the TCRdb table lists in-frame clones only, not all of them. This sample has fewer than 400,000 clones, with about nine tenths found just once. Germline V lookup: CDR1 DFQATT, CDR2 SNEGSKA (reference sequence). The CDR3 totals 11 residues. V was shortened by 4 bases and J by 4 bases, with 7 bases between the two germline ends. Remarks on this clone: The antigen remains undetermined.

The material was peripheral blood, obtained in a trial of Ad26.COV2.S vaccine versus placebo. The V call is TRBV20-1, the J call TRBJ2-5; D ambiguous. The sequence derives from a person between 18 and 60 years old who received the Ad26.COV2.S COVID-19 vaccine or a placebo. CDR3 sequence reads: CSAKIGETQYF. The CDR3 DNA reads TGCAGTGCTAAAATAGGAGAGACCCAGTACTTC.